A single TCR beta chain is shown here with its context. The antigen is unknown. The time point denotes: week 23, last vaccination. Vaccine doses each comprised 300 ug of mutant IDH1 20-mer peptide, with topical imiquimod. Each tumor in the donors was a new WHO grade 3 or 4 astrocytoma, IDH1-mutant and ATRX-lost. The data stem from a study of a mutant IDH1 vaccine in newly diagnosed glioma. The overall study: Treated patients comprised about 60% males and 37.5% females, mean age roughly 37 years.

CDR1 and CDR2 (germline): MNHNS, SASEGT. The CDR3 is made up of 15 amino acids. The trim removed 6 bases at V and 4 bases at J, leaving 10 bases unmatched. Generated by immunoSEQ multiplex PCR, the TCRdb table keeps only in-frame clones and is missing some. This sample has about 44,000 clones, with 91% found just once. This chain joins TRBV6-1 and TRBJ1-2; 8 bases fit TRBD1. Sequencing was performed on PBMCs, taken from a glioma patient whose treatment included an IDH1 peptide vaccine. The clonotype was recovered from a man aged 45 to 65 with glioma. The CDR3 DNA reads TGTGCCAGCAGCATTACAGGGGGGAGCTTCTATGGCTACACCTTC. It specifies CASSITGGSFYGYTF.